One and the same sample provided the 7 T cell receptor beta chains below, sequenced in a study of metastatic and nonmetastatic thyroid tumors. The entire patient cohort was treatment-naive prior to thyroid surgery. With MiXCR, TCRdb called clones anew from the PCR reads. In the table there are around 21,000 clones, more than 20% of which are singletons. Sequencing was carried out using blood. The source of these receptors is a male donor with papillary thyroid cancer or a benign thyroid nodule (not recorded which). Some clones in this sample may be carry-over from other donors' samples.

CDR3 DNA sequence: TGTGCCAGCAGCCAAGACAACCTCAATGAGCAGTTCTTC. It yields the protein CASSQDNLNEQFF. V gene TRBV3-1 combines with J gene TRBJ2-1, with no clear D. The CDR3 covers 13 residues. The germline V gene has CDR1 LGHDT and CDR2 YNNKEL (reference sequence). Between the trimmed V and J ends, which lost 0 bases and 6 bases, there was a span of 6 bases.

This clone has a count of ten or more. The V call is TRBV19, the J call TRBJ1-4; D remains unclear. The V end lost 10 bases, the J end lost 8 bases, and 17 bases lay between the germline ends. The CDR3 is 13 amino acids. Germline CDR1 and CDR2: LNHDA and SQIVND (reference sequence). CDR3 nucleotides: TGTGCCACCGCTCTGGACGGACCAGAAAAACTGTTTTTT. Translated: CATALDGPEKLFF.

CDR3 sequence: CASSPTGGEEAYGYTF. The CDR3 nucleotides are TGTGCCAGCAGCCCGACAGGGGGCGAGGAAGCCTATGGCTACACCTTC. The rearrangement joins TRBV5-6 to TRBJ1-2; 10 nucleotides match TRBD1. V lost 4 bases, J lost 4 bases, and 10 bases stayed unmatched. Germline V gene lookup returns CDR1 SGHDT and CDR2 YYEEEE. The CDR3 is 16 residues long.

This clone was picked up many times. The chain employs TRBV12-3 or TRBV12-4 and TRBJ2-2, with D possibly matching TRBD1 (6 bases). Trimming removed 6 bases at V and 6 bases at J, with 20 bases between. CDR3 size: 16 residues. DNA of the CDR3: TGTGCCAGCAGATTAAGTGGACAGCGGAGTGCCGGGGAGCTGTTTTTT. Protein product: CASRLSGQRSAGELFF.

This clone was seen repeatedly, ten times or more. The V call is TRBV18, the J call TRBJ2-1; 10 nucleotides align to TRBD2. V was pared by 2 bases and J by 7 bases, with 5 bases of the junction left unmatched. The CDR3 contains 15 residues. Germline values: CDR1 KGHSH, CDR2 LQKENI. The CDR3 nucleotides are TGTGCCAGCTCACCAACTAGCGGGACTCAAAATGAGCAGTTCTTC. Its translation: CASSPTSGTQNEQFF. The variable domain in full, with the rest retrieved from reference TRBV18 and TRBJ2-1, is NAGVMQNPRHLVRRRGQEARLRCSPMKGHSHVYWYRQLPEEGLKFMVYLQKENIIDESGMPKERFSAEFPKEGPSILRIQQVVRGDSAAYFCASSPTSGTQNEQFFGPGTRLTVL.

There are a few counts of this clone. The chain carries TRBV7-2 and TRBJ1-1, with a weak D call TRBD1 (5 bases). This CDR3 has 16 residues. V lost 0 bases and J lost 4, with 15 bases in between. Germline values: CDR1 SGHTA, CDR2 FQGNSA. CDR3 loop: CASSLAPIQGTTEAFF. The CDR3 nucleotides read TGTGCCAGCAGCTTAGCGCCCATCCAGGGTACCACTGAAGCTTTCTTT.

The V gene is TRBV20-1, the J gene TRBJ2-1; 8 bases fit TRBD2. After removal of 3 bases from V and 4 bases from J, the junction contained 8 bases not matched to a gene. This CDR3 contains 15 residues. In germline, CDR1 is DFQATT, CDR2 SNEGSKA (reference sequence). The CDR3 DNA is TGCAGTGCTAGTGTAAGCGGGGGAGAATACAATGAGCAGTTCTTC. Translating it yields CSASVSGGEYNEQFF.